The 10 T cell receptor beta chains below were found in one sample sequenced in a study of shared clonotypes between healthy human individuals. The protocol was immunoSEQ multiplex PCR, while the TCRdb copy is restricted to in-frame clones and leaves out a portion. The sample lists approximately 940,000 clones, around three quarters occurring once. The sequenced sample was memory CD4+ T cells sorted from blood. As for subset: CD45RA-negative fraction. The receptors originated from a young man in good health.

This clone turned up a few times. V gene TRBV10-2 combines with J gene TRBJ1-3; D not certain. V was shortened by 4 bases and J by 3 bases, with 7 bases between the two germline ends. The CDR3 sequence is 13 residues long. Germline V lookup: CDR1 WSHSY, CDR2 SAAADI. The CDR3 region is CASSVGVGNTIYF. For the CDR3, the DNA is TGCGCCAGCAGTGTCGGGGTTGGAAACACCATATATTTT.

The chain combines TRBV6-1 with TRBJ2-5; D gene ambiguous. Germline CDR1 is MNHNS and CDR2 is SASEGT. V lost 2 bases and J 1 base, leaving 17 bases between the germline ends. The CDR3 is 17 amino acids. The CDR3 DNA follows: TGTGCCAGCAGTGAATTAGGCCGGACCACTATCCAAGAGACCCAGTACTTC. The encoded protein is CASSELGRTTIQETQYF.

This clone has only a few counts. The same CDR3 also results from other DNA sequences found in this sample. This rearrangement joins TRBV27 to TRBJ1-6; 7 nucleotides line up with TRBD1. The junction had 7 bases not matched to a gene; V was cut back by 4 bases and J by 7 bases. Germline V gives CDR1 MNHEY, CDR2 SMNVEV (reference sequence). CDR3 length: 15 amino acids. CDR3 residues: CASSSTGTVNSPLHF. CDR3 coding DNA: TGTGCCAGCAGTTCCACCGGGACAGTAAATTCACCCCTCCACTTT.

This clone was detected a few times. V and J are TRBV18 and TRBJ1-5; possibly TRBD1 for D (6 bases). The V gene lost 4 bases and the J gene lost 1 base, with 11 bases spanning the gap. This CDR3 contains 15 residues. Germline CDR1 is KGHSH and CDR2 is LQKENI. The CDR3 protein is CASSLQGKSNQPQHF. CDR3 coding DNA: TGTGCCAGCTCACTACAGGGAAAAAGCAATCAGCCCCAGCATTTT.

This clone was picked up one time. This sequence joins TRBV27 and TRBJ2-1; TRBD2 matches at 9 bases. Per the germline V gene, CDR1 is MNHEY and CDR2 is SMNVEV (reference sequence). Trimming cost V 5 bases and J 6 bases; bases outside gene matches: 8. CDR3 length: 15 residues. CDR3 protein: CASSPFAGGLNEQFF. CDR3 coding DNA: TGTGCCAGCAGTCCTTTCGCGGGGGGGCTCAATGAGCAGTTCTTC.

This chain links TRBV6-5 with TRBJ1-2; the D gene is possibly TRBD1 (6 bases). V lost 6 bases to trimming and J lost 6 bases, with 14 bases between them. The CDR3 is 13 residues long. The germline V gene has CDR1 MNHEY and CDR2 SVGAGI. In nucleotides, the CDR3 is TGTGCCAGCAGCAGGCGGGGGGCTGATGGCTACACCTTC. The encoded protein is CASSRRGADGYTF.

The V gene is TRBV30, the J gene TRBJ1-6; 7 nucleotides align to TRBD1. The trim removed 0 bases at V and 6 bases at J, leaving 11 bases unmatched. The CDR3 spans 17 residues. Germline values: CDR1 GTSNPN, CDR2 SVGIG (reference sequence). The CDR3: CAWSVRSGGPTNSPLHF. The CDR3 nucleotides are TGTGCCTGGAGTGTAAGGTCAGGGGGTCCTACTAATTCACCCCTCCACTTT. Full variable domain (remainder filled in from reference TRBV30 and TRBJ1-6): SQTIHQWPATLVQPVGSPLSLECTVEGTSNPNLYWYRQAAGRGLQLLFYSVGIGQISSEVPQNLSASRPQDRQFILSSKKLLLSDSGFYLCAWSVRSGGPTNSPLHFGNGTRLTVT.

The chain couples TRBV6-5 to TRBJ2-3; TRBD1 aligns across 11 bases. CDR1 and CDR2 from the germline V gene are MNHEY and SVGAGI. The CDR3 runs 15 residues. The V and J ends lost 2 bases and 2 bases, in that order; junction bases with no gene match: 0. The CDR3 sequence: CASSYGQGATDTQYF. The CDR3 DNA sequence: TGTGCCAGCAGTTACGGACAGGGGGCCACAGATACGCAGTATTTT.

The V and J genes are TRBV9 and TRBJ2-1, with 10 bases identical to TRBD1. There are 19 residues in the CDR3. CDR1 is SGDLS, CDR2 YYNGEE, per germline. The V and J ends lost 0 bases and 0 bases, in that order; junction bases with no gene match: 9. In DNA form, the CDR3 reads TGTGCCAGCAGCGTAGCTTGGGGACAGGGGCGTAGCTCCTACAATGAGCAGTTCTTC. This codes for CASSVAWGQGRSSYNEQFF.

The rearrangement joins TRBV5-1 to TRBJ1-2; possible D gene TRBD1, 6 bases. The CDR3 spans 15 residues. Germline lookup yields CDR1 SGHRS and CDR2 YFSETQ. V lost 4 bases, J lost 2 bases, and 15 bases lay in between. CDR3 region: CASSPGAGNNYGYTF. The DNA of the CDR3 is TGCGCCAGCAGCCCGGGGGCAGGGAACAACTATGGCTACACCTTC.